These 29 T cell receptor beta chains originate from one sample sequenced in a study of T cell responses to AZD1222 COVID-19 vaccine. Data came from immunoSEQ multiplex PCR; TCRdb stores just in-frame clones and leaves some out. The table lists 200,000 to 250,000 clones, around 94% of them singletons. Source: peripheral blood, taken 28 days after the second dose of the MenACWY control vaccine. Receptors originate from an adult who received the MenACWY meningococcal vaccine as a control.

On this clone: One junction end does not reproduce the germline sequence, and a read error may be involved. The rearrangement links TRBV28 to TRBJ1-2; 7 bases agree with TRBD1. Germline V lookup: CDR1 MDHEN, CDR2 SYDVKM. CDR3 length: 12 residues. CDR3 nucleotide sequence: TGTGCCAGCAGGGAAGCTCGGGACAGCCCTTTCTTC. Encoded protein: CASREARDSPFF.

The chain is built from TRBV9 and TRBJ2-2; 9 bases fit TRBD2. This CDR3 spans 18 amino acids. The germline CDR1 and CDR2 sequences are SGDLS and YYNGEE. After removal of 0 bases from V and 0 bases from J, the junction contained 6 bases not matched to a gene. The CDR3 loop reads CASSVVAGGPANTGELFF. The DNA for the CDR3 is TGTGCCAGCAGCGTAGTTGCGGGGGGGCCGGCGAACACCGGGGAGCTGTTTTTT.

The genes are TRBV11-2 and TRBJ2-1, with a possible D match to TRBD2 (5 bases). The CDR3 has 15 residues. Germline V CDR1 and CDR2: SGHAT, FQNNGV. Trimming removed 2 bases from V and 7 bases from J, with 15 bases in between. CDR3 DNA: TGTGCCAGCAGCTTACTCGGACTGATCTCTAATGAGCAGTTCTTC. Its protein is CASSLLGLISNEQFF.

Only a few counts were recorded for this clone. The V call is TRBV6-5, the J call TRBJ1-1, with 7 bases identical to TRBD1. V lost 6 bases, J lost 2 bases, and 3 bases stayed unmatched. CDR3 length: 13 residues. The germline V gene encodes CDR1 MNHEY and CDR2 SVGAGI. The chain's CDR3 is CASRGQLNTEAFF. For the CDR3, the DNA is TGTGCCAGCAGGGGACAGCTCAACACTGAAGCTTTCTTT.

The chain uses TRBV18 and TRBJ1-6; D might be TRBD1 (6 bases). CDR3 size: 16 residues. The V gene's germline CDR1 is KGHSH and CDR2 LQKENI. V lost 0 bases and J lost 5, with 11 bases in between. The DNA of the CDR3 is TGTGCCAGCTCACCACCCCCCGGGGGCGATAATTCACCCCTCCACTTT. Protein sequence: CASSPPPGGDNSPLHF.

This clone was recorded a few times. This chain connects TRBV7-2 to TRBJ2-7, with a weak D call TRBD1 (5 bases). V was shortened by 1 base and J by 6 bases, with 13 bases between the two germline ends. The CDR3 is made up of 14 amino acids. Germline assignment: CDR1 SGHTA and CDR2 FQGNSA. CDR3 sequence reads: CASSLGTREGEQYF. For the CDR3, the DNA is TGTGCCAGCAGCTTAGGGACCAGGGAAGGCGAGCAGTACTTC. Using reference TRBV7-2 and TRBJ2-7 for the parts outside the CDR3, the full variable domain is GAGVSQSPSNKVTEKGKDVELRCDPISGHTALYWYRQSLGQGLEFLIYFQGNSAPDKSGLPSDRFSAERTGGSVSTLTIQRTQQEDSAVYLCASSLGTREGEQYFGPGTRLTVT.

The J gene is TRBJ1-2, the V gene TRBV2; TRBD1 agrees at 8 bases. This CDR3 has 12 amino acids. Germline V gene data show CDR1 as SNHLY and CDR2 as FYNNEI. The ends lost 6 bases at V and 7 bases at J; junction bases unmatched: 4. CDR3 sequence: CASRDRALGYTF. The CDR3 DNA reads as TGTGCCAGCAGGGACAGGGCTCTTGGCTACACCTTC. The complete variable domain, with remaining parts taken from reference TRBV2 and TRBJ1-2, reads EPEVTQTPSHQVTQMGQEVILRCVPISNHLYFYWYRQILGQKVEFLVSFYNNEISEKSEIFDDQFSVERPDGSNFTLKIRSTKLEDSAMYFCASRDRALGYTFGSGTRLTVV.

The V and J genes are TRBV28 and TRBJ1-6; no clear D. The CDR3 consists of 13 residues. The germline V and J ends were trimmed by 8 bases and 2 bases, with 7 bases remaining between them. The V gene's germline CDR1 is MDHEN and CDR2 SYDVKM. CDR3 amino acids: CASSPAYNSPLHF. In DNA form, the CDR3 reads TGTGCCAGCTCCCCGGCCTATAATTCACCCCTCCACTTT.

The chain is built from TRBV5-1 and TRBJ2-3; D perhaps matches TRBD2 (6 bases). This CDR3 is 14 amino acids long. Trimming took off 2 bases at V and 0 bases at J, with 7 bases between the two ends. CDR1 and CDR2 from the germline V gene are SGHRS and YFSETQ. The CDR3 reads CASSFGTSTDTQYF. The CDR3 bases are TGCGCCAGCAGCTTTGGGACTAGCACAGATACGCAGTATTTT.

The chain uses TRBV28 and TRBJ1-2; weak D call: TRBD1 (5 bases). The CDR3 is 13 amino acids. V lost 1 base and J lost 8, with 11 bases in between. Germline CDR1 and CDR2: MDHEN and SYDVKM. The CDR3 protein is CASSLSGFRGYTF. In nucleotides, the CDR3 is TGTGCCAGCAGTTTATCAGGGTTCCGCGGCTACACCTTC.

The chain couples TRBV5-1 to TRBJ1-6, with 7 bases aligning to TRBD1. Per the germline V gene, CDR1 is SGHRS and CDR2 is YFSETQ. Losses at the gene ends were 0 bases for V and 10 bases for J; bases not matched to a gene: 7. CDR3 length equals 15 residues. The CDR3 reads CASSLDGRGNSPLHF. The CDR3, as DNA: TGCGCCAGCAGCTTGGATGGCAGGGGGAACTCACCCCTCCACTTT.

The chain uses TRBV12-5 and TRBJ2-7; D possibly corresponds to TRBD2 (6 bases). The V gene's germline CDR1 is LGHNT and CDR2 FRNRAP. Trimming pared 1 base from V and 7 bases from J, leaving 14 bases between. The CDR3 has 14 amino acids. The CDR3 here is CASGLDSVGGEQYF. CDR3 in DNA: TGTGCTAGTGGTTTGGACAGCGTCGGAGGGGAGCAGTACTTC.

The V and J genes are TRBV7-9 and TRBJ2-1; D might be TRBD2 (5 bases). This CDR3 contains 16 residues. Germline V gene lookup returns CDR1 SEHNR and CDR2 FQNEAQ (reference sequence). Trimming pared 2 bases from V and 0 bases from J, leaving 11 bases between. CDR3 residues: CASSLTSPSSYNEQFF. CDR3 sequence (DNA): TGTGCCAGCAGCTTAACTAGTCCCAGCTCCTACAATGAGCAGTTCTTC.

The chain couples TRBV6-1 to TRBJ1-5; D gene uncertain. The CDR3 totals 16 residues. Germline V gene lookup returns CDR1 MNHNS and CDR2 SASEGT. V was pared by 3 bases and J by 6 bases, with 18 bases between. CDR3 DNA sequence: TGTGCCAGCAGTGATTGGGCGGCGGTTCGGGGTCAGCCCCAGCATTTT. This encodes CASSDWAAVRGQPQHF.

J is TRBJ2-2 and V is TRBV6-5; no definite D call. The CDR3 is made up of 15 amino acids. The germline gives CDR1 MNHEY, CDR2 SVGAGI. The V end lost 6 bases, the J end lost 2 bases, and 13 bases lay between the germline ends. The DNA for the CDR3 is TGTGCCAGCAGGAACGTCCGGCTTAACACCGGGGAGCTGTTTTTT. Encoded protein: CASRNVRLNTGELFF.

This chain links TRBV28 with TRBJ2-7; TRBD1 matches 7 bases. The V and J ends lost 5 bases and 2 bases, in that order; junction bases with no gene match: 3. This CDR3 comprises 13 residues. The germline V gene encodes CDR1 MDHEN and CDR2 SYDVKM. The CDR3 DNA sequence: TGTGCCAGCAGTCAGACAGGGACCTACGAGCAGTACTTC. Amino acid sequence: CASSQTGTYEQYF.

The rearrangement links TRBV29-1 to TRBJ2-7; a weak D match, TRBD2 (5 bases). Trimming shortened V by 6 bases and J by 6 bases, and 12 bases separated the two germline ends. This CDR3 is 11 amino acids long. Germline CDR1 SQVTM, CDR2 ANQGSEA. The CDR3 coding sequence is TGCAGCGTAGCCGGAGGCTCCGAGCAGTACTTC. Residues: CSVAGGSEQYF.

CDR3 sequence: CVRSPPGGAAPDTQYF. Written as DNA, the CDR3 is TGTGTCAGAAGCCCGCCTGGGGGGGCCGCACCAGATACGCAGTATTTT. The V gene is TRBV7-5, the J gene TRBJ2-3; TRBD2, the table's D call, lacks a check against the DNA. TRBV7-5 is a known pseudogene. This CDR3 region has 16 residues.

This clone was detected ten times or more. This rearrangement joins TRBV6-5 to TRBJ2-2, with 9 positions matching TRBD1. The length of the CDR3 is 16 residues. Germline-derived CDR1 and CDR2 are MNHEY and SVGAGI. Trimming at V came to 4 bases and at J to 4 bases, leaving 7 bases not matched to a gene. The CDR3 sequence: CASSSTGGVGTGELFF. DNA for the CDR3: TGTGCCAGCAGTTCCACAGGGGGCGTCGGCACCGGGGAGCTGTTTTTT.

This chain connects TRBV10-3 to TRBJ1-5; D gene ambiguous. V dropped 4 bases and J dropped 0 bases, with 10 bases sitting between them. The CDR3 is 15 amino acids. Germline CDR1 is ENHRY and CDR2 is SYGVKD. In DNA, the CDR3 is TGTGCCATCAGTGGGGTAGGTCCTAGCAATCAGCCCCAGCATTTT. It translates to CAISGVGPSNQPQHF.

The chain carries TRBV5-4 and TRBJ2-3, with TRBD1 matching over 8 bases. From germline, CDR1 is SGHNT and CDR2 YYREEE (reference sequence). With V trimmed by 5 bases and J by 1 base, 3 bases remained unmatched. The CDR3 contains 14 residues. CDR3 DNA sequence: TGTGCCAGCAGTCGGGGACAGGGCACAGATACGCAGTATTTT. This codes for CASSRGQGTDTQYF.

The chain carries TRBV27 and TRBJ2-3; maybe TRBD1 (6 bases). Trimming took off 4 bases at V and 1 base at J, with 15 bases between the two ends. CDR3 length: 16 amino acids. Germline V gives CDR1 MNHEY, CDR2 SMNVEV (reference sequence). The chain's CDR3 is CASSSGGLRGTDTQYF. CDR3 nucleotides: TGTGCCAGCAGTTCTGGGGGCCTTCGGGGCACAGATACGCAGTATTTT.

The chain has TRBV25-1 and TRBJ2-5; a weak D match, TRBD1 (6 bases). Deletions cut 8 bases from V and 0 bases from J, with 13 bases between. This CDR3 is built from 14 residues. CDR1 is MGHDK, CDR2 SYGVNS, per germline. In DNA form, the CDR3 reads TGTGCCAGCGCGAAAAGGGACAACCAAGAGACCCAGTACTTC. Its translation is CASAKRDNQETQYF.

The chain joins TRBV5-1 to TRBJ1-1; D is undetermined. CDR3 length: 16 residues. V was trimmed by 4 bases and J by 1 base, leaving 17 bases between them. The germline V gene has CDR1 SGHRS and CDR2 YFSETQ. CDR3 protein: CASSHQVAGENTEAFF. CDR3 DNA sequence: TGCGCCAGCAGCCACCAGGTGGCAGGCGAGAACACTGAAGCTTTCTTT.

This chain links TRBV19 with TRBJ1-5; 9 bases map to TRBD1. In germline, CDR1 is LNHDA, CDR2 SQIVND (reference sequence). CDR3 size: 15 residues. With V trimmed by 5 bases and J by 2 bases, 4 bases remained unmatched. CDR3 loop: CASSRRTGGNQPQHF. CDR3 nucleotides: TGTGCCAGTAGTCGACGGACAGGGGGCAATCAGCCCCAGCATTTT.

This chain joins TRBV5-1 and TRBJ2-5; 8 bases are a match to TRBD1. The length of the CDR3 is 14 residues. The trim removed 4 bases at V and 1 base at J, leaving 3 bases unmatched. Per the germline V gene, CDR1 is SGHRS and CDR2 is YFSETQ. CDR3 coding DNA: TGCGCCAGCAGCATGGGACAGGTCCAAGAGACCCAGTACTTC. This sequence encodes CASSMGQVQETQYF. Variable domain in full (rest from reference TRBV5-1 and TRBJ2-5): KAGVTQTPRYLIKTRGQQVTLSCSPISGHRSVSWYQQTPGQGLQFLFEYFSETQRNKGNFPGRFSGRQFSNSRSEMNVSTLELGDSALYLCASSMGQVQETQYFGPGTRLLVL.

The chain recombines TRBV5-6 with TRBJ2-7, with D tentatively TRBD2 (6 bases). Germline V CDR1 and CDR2: SGHDT, YYEEEE. The length of the CDR3 is 16 residues. Trimming cost V 4 bases and J 5 bases, with 22 bases left between them. The CDR3 spells CASSRQGVGGPNEQYF. CDR3 nucleotide sequence: TGTGCCAGCAGCCGCCAAGGGGTGGGGGGTCCCAACGAGCAGTACTTC.

This chain connects TRBV2 to TRBJ2-7; D might be TRBD1 or TRBD2, each matching 6 bases. Trimming removed 3 bases at V and 9 bases at J, with 15 bases between. CDR1 is SNHLY and CDR2 is FYNNEI in the germline V gene. The CDR3 sequence is 13 residues long. The CDR3 reads CASSDTGTHGQYF. As DNA, the CDR3 is TGTGCCAGCAGTGACACAGGGACTCATGGGCAGTACTTC.

The genes are TRBV2 and TRBJ1-1, with D possibly matching TRBD1 (6 bases). The CDR3 spans 15 residues. Germline CDR1 reads SNHLY; CDR2 reads FYNNEI. Trimming stripped 4 bases from V and 1 base from J, with 13 bases between. This CDR3 is CASSATGSSNTEAFF. As DNA, the CDR3 is TGTGCCAGCAGTGCTACAGGGTCGTCGAACACTGAAGCTTTCTTT.